The rows below give T cell receptor beta chains drawn from one sample of a study of blood T cell repertoires in COVID-19. The assay was immunoSEQ multiplex PCR, and TCRdb's table has in-frame clones only and misses some. This sample has 150,000 or so clones, with 80% to 90% found just once. Sequenced material: peripheral blood. The receptors stem from a man younger than 35 with COVID-19, enrolled during active disease. Each CDR3 is given with its conserved first and last residue. D genes are given only for firm matches. The size of a clone is reported for some rows only, either as once, few or many, or as a class for expanded clones.

16 TRBD1 TRBJ2-7 NA TRBV18 CASSPRRQGSSYEQYF TGTGCCAGCTCACCACGTAGACAGGGGAGCTCCTACGAGCAGTACTTC
14 NA TRBJ1-2 NA TRBV10-1 CASSDLRVPHGYTF TGCGCCAGCAGTGACCTCAGGGTTCCCCATGGCTACACCTTC
15 NA TRBJ2-3 once TRBV21-1 CASSKGKGVADTQYF TGTGCCAGCAGCAAAGGGAAGGGAGTGGCAGATACGCAGTATTTT
11 NA TRBJ2-1 NA TRBV29-1 CSVGLYNEQFF TGCAGCGTTGGGCTGTACAATGAGCAGTTCTTC
14 NA TRBJ2-3 NA TRBV4-3 CASSQVSLPDTQYF TGCGCCAGCAGCCAAGTTTCCCTCCCAGATACGCAGTATTTT
15 NA TRBJ1-4 NA TRBV9 CASSVGPGLNEKLFF TGTGCCAGCAGCGTAGGGCCAGGACTGAATGAAAAACTGTTTTTT
13 NA TRBJ2-7 once TRBV29-1 CSVRSQGGNEQYF TGCAGCGTTAGATCACAGGGGGGGAACGAGCAGTACTTC
12 NA TRBJ2-7 NA TRBV14 CASAGISYEQYF TGTGCCAGCGCCGGGATCTCCTACGAGCAGTACTTC
17 TRBD2 TRBJ2-1 NA TRBV7-2 CASSHSGRAGSYNEQFF TGTGCCAGCAGCCATAGCGGGAGGGCCGGGTCCTACAATGAGCAGTTCTTC
13 NA TRBJ2-2 NA TRBV11-3 CASSPEVFGELFF TGTGCCAGCAGCCCCGAGGTCTTCGGGGAGCTGTTTTTT
15 TRBD1 TRBJ2-2 NA TRBV9 CASSSTGSGTGELFF TGTGCCAGCAGCTCGACAGGGAGCGGTACCGGGGAGCTGTTTTTT
14 TRBD1 TRBJ2-3 NA TRBV19 CASSIGTATDTQYF TGTGCCAGTAGTATCGGGACAGCCACAGATACGCAGTATTTT
17 TRBD2 TRBJ2-1 NA TRBV24-1 CATSDLGTSGSWDEQFF TGTGCCACCAGTGATTTGGGGACTAGCGGGAGTTGGGATGAGCAGTTCTTC
20 TRBD1 TRBJ2-2 NA TRBV30 CAWSEGLTGGNYANTGELFF TGTGCCTGGAGTGAAGGTCTGACAGGGGGAAACTACGCGAACACCGGGGAGCTGTTTTTT
12 NA TRBJ1-1 NA TRBV10-2 CATSTGNTEAFF TGCGCCACCTCGACAGGGAACACTGAAGCTTTCTTT
18 TRBD2 TRBJ2-2 NA TRBV5-5 CASSWTLAGLTNTGELFF TGTGCCAGCAGCTGGACACTAGCGGGACTAACGAACACCGGGGAGCTGTTTTTT
15 TRBD1 TRBJ1-5 NA TRBV2 CASSPGTGPNQPQHF TGTGCCAGCAGCCCAGGGACAGGCCCCAATCAGCCCCAGCATTTT
13 NA TRBJ1-2 NA TRBV5-4 CASSLAVTGGYTF TGTGCCAGCAGCTTGGCCGTAACGGGTGGCTACACCTTC
15 TRBD1 TRBJ2-1 NA TRBV11-2 CASSLGDDRGHEQFF TGTGCCAGCAGCCTAGGGGACGACAGGGGGCATGAGCAGTTCTTC
15 TRBD2 TRBJ2-1 NA TRBV19 CASSIGTSGVNEQFF TGTGCCAGTAGTATAGGAACTAGCGGGGTCAATGAGCAGTTCTTC
15 TRBD1 TRBJ2-7 once TRBV28 CASSRTGTGGYEQYF TGTGCCAGCAGTCGAACCGGGACAGGGGGCTACGAGCAGTACTTC
15 TRBD1 TRBJ2-1 NA TRBV7-2 CASSPDRVVINEQFF TGTGCCAGCAGCCCTGACAGGGTGGTTATCAATGAGCAGTTCTTC
14 TRBD2 TRBJ2-3 NA TRBV19 CASSIVGRVDTQYF TGTGCCAGTAGTATCGTCGGGAGGGTAGATACGCAGTATTTT
13 NA TRBJ2-7 NA TRBV9 CASSAGGVGEQYF TGTGCCAGCAGCGCCGGCGGGGTCGGCGAGCAGTACTTC
15 TRBD1 TRBJ2-7 NA TRBV7-9 CASSVVGQASYEQYF TGTGCCAGCAGCGTCGTGGGACAGGCCTCCTACGAGCAGTACTTC
13 NA TRBJ1-2 NA TRBV30 CAWTIGVANGYTF TGTGCCTGGACTATAGGGGTCGCCAATGGCTACACCTTC
15 TRBD1 TRBJ1-5 NA TRBV15 CATSSNRGRNQPQHF TGTGCCACCAGCAGCAACAGGGGACGCAATCAGCCCCAGCATTTT
14 NA TRBJ1-6 few TRBV30 CAWSVRGHDSPLHF TGTGCCTGGAGTGTACGAGGCCATGATTCACCCCTCCACTTT
16 TRBD2 TRBJ2-5 NA TRBV7-2 CASSLGLAGNQETQYF TGTGCCAGCAGCCTAGGACTAGCGGGAAACCAAGAGACCCAGTACTTC
14 TRBD1 TRBJ1-2 NA TRBV28 CASRTRDRNLGYTF TGTGCCAGCAGGACCCGGGACAGGAATCTGGGCTACACCTTC
15 NA TRBJ2-6 NA TRBV18 CASSPLLSGANVLTF TGTGCCAGCTCACCATTGTTATCTGGGGCCAACGTCCTGACTTTC
13 NA TRBJ1-5 NA TRBV7-9 CASSLVGSQPQHF TGTGCCAGCAGCTTAGTAGGGAGTCAGCCCCAGCATTTT
14 TRBD1 TRBJ2-7 NA TRBV5-6 CASSIRDHLQGGYF TGTGCCAGCAGCATCCGGGACCACCTACAAGGGGGCTACTTC
16 TRBD1 TRBJ1-4 NA TRBV4-1 CASSQEDRQGHEKLLF TGCGCCAGCAGCCAAGAAGACCGACAGGGCCACGAAAAACTGCTTTTT
17 TRBD2 TRBJ2-2 NA TRBV10-3 CAISEPLSGVNTGELFF TGTGCCATCAGTGAGCCTCTGAGCGGGGTGAACACCGGGGAGCTGTTTTTT
11 NA TRBJ1-1 NA TRBV29-1 CSVEADTEAFF TGCAGCGTTGAAGCGGACACTGAAGCTTTCTTT